These 23 T cell receptor beta chains originate from one sample sequenced in a study of blood T cell repertoires in COVID-19 (dated by TCRdb to between 2020 and 2021). Library preparation was by the immunoSEQ multiplex PCR assay. TCRdb holds this immuneACCESS table with in-frame rearrangements only. Some clones are missing; in checked studies, unresolved V genes explain under half, and the rest has no known cause. The table for this sample lists 99,000 or so clones; roughly four fifths of them were counted only once. The top ten clonotypes cover 3.3% of the sample. Material: peripheral blood. Receptors were obtained from a woman of 80 years or more with active or convalescent COVID-19.

About this clone: At one end, the junction sequence differs from germline, possibly due to a read error. V is TRBV7-7 and J is TRBJ2-7, with 7 bases identical to TRBD1. CDR3 size: 18 residues. Germline V gene data show CDR1 as SSHAT and CDR2 as FNYEAQ (reference sequence). CDR3 protein: CASSLTTGLVVSSYEQYF. CDR3 DNA sequence: TGTGCTAGCAGCTTAACGACAGGGTTGGTGGTTTCCTCCTACGAGCAGTACTTC.

The chain couples TRBV6-5 to TRBJ2-7; TRBD1 agrees at 11 bases. This CDR3 is built from 15 residues. The V gene's germline CDR1 is MNHEY and CDR2 SVGAGI. V dropped 6 bases and J dropped 2; count of bases not matched to a gene: 6. The DNA for the CDR3 is TGTGCCAGCAGACCCGGGACAGGGGGGACCTACGAGCAGTACTTC. Protein: CASRPGTGGTYEQYF.

This clone has more than one count but fewer than ten. The rearrangement links TRBV10-3 to TRBJ1-1, with 8 bases lining up with TRBD1. This CDR3 is built from 14 residues. The germline V gene encodes CDR1 ENHRY and CDR2 SYGVKD. J gave up 6 bases and V 5 bases, and 8 bases lay outside the gene matches. The CDR3: CAISTKDRGPEAFF. In nucleotides, the CDR3 is TGTGCCATCAGTACAAAAGACAGGGGCCCTGAAGCTTTCTTT.

In the case of this clone: Relative to the germline gene, one junction end is altered; a read error may explain this. The chain links TRBV9 to TRBJ1-2; TRBD1 might be the D (5 bases). Germline lookup yields CDR1 SGDLS and CDR2 YYNGEE. The CDR3 spans 14 residues. This CDR3 reads CASSVGSGKEGYIF. The CDR3 DNA is TGTGCCAGCAGCGTAGGGTCAGGGAAGGAAGGCTACATCTTC.

This clone has more than one count but fewer than ten. The chain uses TRBV5-1 and TRBJ1-1; 7 positions match TRBD1. CDR1 and CDR2 (germline): SGHRS, YFSETQ. This CDR3 is built from 16 residues. V lost 6 bases to trimming and J lost 0 bases; unmatched junction nucleotides: 11. The CDR3 nucleotides read TGCGCCAGCATGGAGGGACAGACGAGCCTGAACACTGAAGCTTTCTTT. This gives the protein CASMEGQTSLNTEAFF.

This clone has more than one count but fewer than ten. The chain employs TRBV19 and TRBJ1-5, with 8 bases lining up with TRBD1. The germline CDR1 and CDR2 sequences are LNHDA and SQIVND (reference sequence). Trimming removed 7 bases from V and 1 base from J; junction bases left unmatched: 6. The CDR3 totals 15 residues. The CDR3 here is CASIRTGRSNQPQHF. The DNA for the CDR3 is TGTGCCAGTATCCGGACAGGGAGGAGCAATCAGCCCCAGCATTTT.

The rearrangement uses TRBV5-8 and TRBJ1-5; 8 bases are a match to TRBD1. The CDR3 has 14 amino acids. The J segment lost 7 bases and the V segment lost 1 base, leaving 4 bases of the junction unmatched. CDR1 is SGHTS, CDR2 YDEGEE, per germline. The CDR3 nucleotides are TGTGCCAGCAGCTTGAGGACAGGGAGCCAGCCCCAGCATTTT. It yields the protein CASSLRTGSQPQHF.

Points on this clone: The junction shows a germline mismatch at one end, possibly a read error. The J gene is TRBJ1-2, the V gene TRBV5-6; a weak D match, TRBD1 (5 bases). CDR1 is SGHDT, CDR2 YYEEEE, per germline. The CDR3 totals 15 residues. The CDR3 sequence is CASSLAVRVNYGYIF. CDR3 bases: TGTGCCAGCAGCTTGGCCGTCAGGGTTAACTATGGCTACATCTTC. Full variable domain (remainder filled in from reference TRBV5-6 and TRBJ1-2): DAGVTQSPTHLIKTRGQQVTLRCSPKSGHDTVSWYQQALGQGPQFIFQYYEEEERQRGNFPDRFSGHQFPNYSSELNVNALLLGDSALYLCASSLAVRVNYGYIFGSGTRLTVV.

The chain joins TRBV4-1 to TRBJ2-7; no definite D call. V lost 0 bases, J lost 3 bases, and 9 bases lay in between. From germline, CDR1 is MGHRA and CDR2 YSYEKL. This CDR3 has 14 residues. For the CDR3, the DNA is TGCGCCAGCAGCCAAGAGGCCAGGTACTACGAGCAGTACTTC. Its translation is CASSQEARYYEQYF.

The chain uses TRBV18 and TRBJ2-1; the D is unclear. The germline gives CDR1 KGHSH, CDR2 LQKENI. V gave up 3 bases and J gave up 0 bases, with 9 bases separating them. This CDR3 has 15 residues. CDR3 amino acids: CASSPSSSSYNEQFF. The CDR3, as DNA: TGTGCCAGCTCACCTAGCAGTAGCTCCTACAATGAGCAGTTCTTC. Drawing the rest from reference TRBV18 and TRBJ2-1, the complete variable domain is NAGVMQNPRHLVRRRGQEARLRCSPMKGHSHVYWYRQLPEEGLKFMVYLQKENIIDESGMPKERFSAEFPKEGPSILRIQQVVRGDSAAYFCASSPSSSSYNEQFFGPGTRLTVL.

V and J are TRBV30 and TRBJ2-5, with D possibly being TRBD1 (5 bases). The CDR3 contains 12 residues. V was cut by 1 base and J by 3 bases, with 6 bases left in between. The germline V gene encodes CDR1 GTSNPN and CDR2 SVGIG (reference sequence). This CDR3 reads CAWSAGKETQYF. The CDR3 DNA reads as TGTGCCTGGAGTGCAGGGAAAGAGACCCAGTACTTC.

The rearrangement links TRBV15 to TRBJ1-2; no reliable D call. The germline V gene has CDR1 LNHNV and CDR2 YYDKDF (reference sequence). Trimming cost V 0 bases and J 3 bases, with 14 bases left between them. The CDR3 has 16 amino acids. CDR3 amino acids: CATSRDRKRADYGYTF. In nucleotides, the CDR3 is TGTGCCACCAGCAGAGATCGGAAGCGGGCGGACTATGGCTACACCTTC.

The chain has TRBV3-1 (or the pseudogene TRBV3-2) and TRBJ2-1; TRBD2 might be the D (5 bases). This CDR3 region has 15 residues. Trimming took 1 base from V and 7 from J, leaving 14 bases between them. Germline V CDR1 and CDR2: LGHDT, YNNKEL (reference sequence). CDR3 DNA sequence: TGTGCCAGCAGCCAAGCAGCGGCCTATAAAAATGAGCAGTTCTTC. This translates into CASSQAAAYKNEQFF.

The gene calls are TRBV27 and TRBJ1-2, with a possible D match to TRBD1 (6 bases). Trimming removed 6 bases at V and 6 bases at J, with 8 bases between. The CDR3 is 11 residues long. Per germline, CDR1 MNHEY and CDR2 SMNVEV (reference sequence). The CDR3 DNA is TGTGCCAGCAGACAGGGTGATGGCTACACCTTC. It translates to CASRQGDGYTF.

This clone was seen a single time. The chain links TRBV6-4 to TRBJ2-1, with 9 positions matching TRBD2. J was trimmed by 12 bases and V by 0 bases; bases with no gene match: 15. From germline, CDR1 is MRHNA and CDR2 SNTAGT. This CDR3 comprises 17 residues. The CDR3 here is CASSDSFGGSGSQGQFF. Here the CDR3 DNA reads TGTGCCAGCAGTGACTCCTTCGGGGGTAGCGGGAGTCAGGGGCAGTTCTTC.

The chain combines TRBV5-3 with TRBJ1-6; D possibly corresponds to TRBD1 (6 bases). TRBV5-3 is recorded as an ORF, its role being uncertain. V was pared by 3 bases and J by 3 bases, with 25 bases between. This CDR3 is built from 20 residues. CDR3 sequence: CARSCKPGQNPMYYNSPLHF. CDR3 DNA sequence: TGTGCCAGAAGCTGCAAACCGGGACAAAACCCGATGTACTATAATTCACCCCTCCACTTT.

This clone is a singleton in its sample. The V call is TRBV7-2, the J call TRBJ2-1; 10 positions match TRBD2. The CDR3 consists of 16 residues. The trim removed 2 bases at V and 0 bases at J, leaving 1 base unmatched. Germline CDR1 reads SGHTA; CDR2 reads FQGNSA. CDR3 loop: CASSLTSGVSYNEQFF. The CDR3 bases are TGTGCCAGCAGCTTAACTAGCGGGGTCTCCTACAATGAGCAGTTCTTC.

The J gene is TRBJ2-3, the V gene TRBV7-9; the D is unclear. CDR1 SEHNR and CDR2 FQNEAQ come from the germline V gene (reference sequence). V lost 4 bases and J 4 bases, leaving 6 bases between the germline ends. This CDR3 region has 12 residues. CDR3 coding DNA: TGTGCCAGCAGCTCAATAGCAGATACGCAGTATTTT. Its translation is CASSSIADTQYF.

V usage is TRBV2 and J usage is TRBJ2-7, with D tentatively TRBD1 (6 bases). Trimming stripped 8 bases from V and 13 bases from J, with 18 bases between. Germline CDR1 reads SNHLY; CDR2 reads FYNNEI. This CDR3 region has 11 residues. The CDR3 spells CASGAGTPIYF. The DNA of the CDR3 is TGTGCCAGCGGAGCCGGGACACCCATATACTTC.

The genes are TRBV6-2 or TRBV6-3 and TRBJ2-4, with TRBD2 matching over 8 bases. Germline-derived CDR1 and CDR2 are MNHEY and SVGEGT. J was trimmed by 3 bases and V by 4 bases; bases with no gene match: 8. The length of the CDR3 is 16 residues. The CDR3 DNA sequence: TGTGCCAGCAGTTTGGGGACTAGGCTCGTCAAAAACATTCAGTACTTC. It codes for CASSLGTRLVKNIQYF.

The V gene is TRBV5-1, the J gene TRBJ2-1, with TRBD2 identical over 10 bases. This CDR3 comprises 16 residues. V dropped 3 bases and J dropped 7; count of bases not matched to a gene: 10. CDR1 is SGHRS and CDR2 is YFSETQ in the germline V gene. The CDR3 nucleotides are TGCGCCAGCAGCTCCAATTTACTAGCGGGGCGGAATGAGCAGTTCTTC. Residues: CASSSNLLAGRNEQFF.

This chain joins TRBV3-1 (or the pseudogene TRBV3-2) and TRBJ2-1; the match to TRBD2 covers 7 bases. Looked up from germline, CDR1 is LGHDT and CDR2 is YNNKEL (reference sequence). Trimming cost V 6 bases and J 0 bases; bases outside gene matches: 20. The CDR3 covers 20 residues. CDR3 nucleotides: TGTGCCAGCAGGCGCCAGAGCGGGACCCCCACGTCCGGCTCCTACAATGAGCAGTTCTTC. Protein: CASRRQSGTPTSGSYNEQFF.

The rearrangement joins TRBV27 to TRBJ1-1; 8 positions match TRBD1. This CDR3 spans 15 amino acids. V gave up 3 bases and J gave up 2 bases; unmatched junction bases: 5. CDR1 is MNHEY, CDR2 SMNVEV, per germline (reference sequence). The CDR3 DNA reads as TGTGCCAGCAGTTTCCGACAGGGGCGAAACACTGAAGCTTTCTTT. Residues: CASSFRQGRNTEAFF.